The following is a T cell receptor (beta chain) sequence with its context. The target of this receptor is not known. The sample holds no much larger clone one base away, and base qualities are not on file. This record comes from a study of CD8+ T cells in alopecia areata (dated by TCRdb to the late 2010s). Study-level background: The treated patients took part in an open-label pilot trial in which moderate-to-severe alopecia areata was treated with oral tofacitinib at 5 to 10 mg twice daily. Patients stayed on tofacitinib for 6 to 18 months and then had 6 months of follow-up off drug so that delayed response and recurrence could be assessed. RNA was obtained with the PAXgene miRNA kit for fixed scalp, the miRNeasy kit for PBMCs, and the RNeasy kit for mouse skin. Patients on tofacitinib were biopsied at baseline and after 4 and 24 weeks of treatment, and several of the patients also had a later scalp biopsy. immunoSEQ multiplex PCR using 35 Vbeta forward primers and 13 Jbeta reverse primers was used to amplify TCRbeta CDR3 regions. The SALT score, which quantifies the percentage of affected scalp surface area, was used to measure disease severity in treated patients. On the human side, TCRbeta sequencing was run on scalp tissue and on sorted CD4+ and CD8+ peripheral blood T cells from healthy controls and from alopecia areata patients with either patchy or totalis/universalis disease. Clonality in the scalp was compared among normal scalp (n=4), patchy alopecia areata scalp (n=8), and alopecia totalis/universalis scalp (n=8). In both human patients and the C3H/HeJ mouse model, the study applied high-throughput TCRbeta sequencing to look at T cell clonal expansion in alopecia areata.

The receptor library was made with the immunoSEQ multiplex PCR assay. RNA was extracted from all samples and reverse transcribed into cDNA as template for TCR sequencing. First-strand cDNA was synthesized using SuperScript III with a 2:1 mix of oligo-dT and random hexamers. A synthetic immune receptor repertoire was used to measure amplification bias, and any remaining bias was corrected computationally. Per the authors' processing: Raw reads were preprocessed to remove errors, and CDR3 was defined according to IMGT conventions as the region from the conserved cysteine to phenylalanine. To get clonality, Shannon entropy was normalized by log2 of the number of productive unique TCRs and the result was subtracted from 1. Whether each scalp clone was CD4 or CD8 was inferred by checking scalp TCRbeta sequences against the CD4 and CD8 repertoires from sorted blood. TCRdb carries this immuneACCESS record with in-frame sequences only. Its versions omit some clonotypes, under half of them owing to an unresolved V gene in the studies checked, with the rest unexplained. V, J and clone size are those of that table, while D and trimming were read from the DNA. For this sample the table gives about 160,000 clones, of which roughly two thirds were detected only once. The leading ten clones occupy 0.75% to 0.95% of the sample.

Explained via the paper, the time point label denotes: 4 weeks on oral tofacitinib. What the treatment or condition label conveys for this sample: oral pan-JAK inhibitor, 5-10 mg twice daily. Lesional scalp punch biopsies and peripheral blood were collected from alopecia areata patients. After PBMCs were isolated by density centrifugation and stained for CD3, CD4 and CD8, a FACSAria was used to sort CD4+ and CD8+ T cells. The junction shows trimming of 6 bases on V and 3 bases on J, and the gene matches do not reach 8 bases of it. The CDR3 starts with the cysteine, ends with the phenylalanine, and has 15 residues. CDR3 DNA is the only sequence kept; it has 45 bases, read in frame from the first base. Sequences MNHEY (CDR1) and SVGAGI (CDR2) are obtained from the germline V gene. Overall results and qualifications from the work: TCR sequences shared between patients were less clear than in mice, possibly partly because of HLA diversity in the patient population. Tofacitinib significantly lowered scalp clonality and the number of expanded CD8+ clones among the top 100 scalp clones. Because the treated cohort was small and included a single nonresponder, larger studies are needed to assess links between baseline CD8+ expansion and response. Lesional scalp, especially in alopecia totalis/universalis, showed higher clonality and more expanded CD8+ clones than normal scalp, suggesting antigenic drive. Resident alphabeta T cells in normal human skin are also sequenced, complicating scalp TCR repertoire analysis, unlike mouse skin dominated by gammadelta T cells. Many expanded lesional clones were found to persist in scalp and blood during tofacitinib treatment, and relapse after treatment cessation may be partly explained by this persistence.

Source: CD4+ T cells sorted from blood, taken at week 4, from a patient treated with tofacitinib. The chain joins TRBV6-5 to TRBJ1-2; 9 middle bases align to TRBD1. The sequence came from a human donor with alopecia areata. The DNA is TGTGCCAGCAGACCCCCGACAGGGGGGCACTATGGCTACACCTTC. The resulting protein is CASRPPTGGHYGYTF.